These T cell receptor beta chains were read from a single sample in a study of tumor-infiltrating lymphocytes in primary liver carcinoma. One entry per CDR3 protein results from TCRdb running MiXCR on the multiplex PCR reads. This table has 84,000 or so distinct CDR3 sequences, around 70% appearing once. Sequences were obtained from liver tumor tissue from sampling region 1. Receptors originate from a man between 35 and 55 years old with primary liver carcinoma and hepatitis B virus infection. Each CDR3 is given with its conserved first and last residue. A D gene is named only where the DNA matches it firmly. Clone size is not always given. Where it is, it says once, few, many or a class for expanded clones.

j_gene,abundance,d_gene,v_gene,CDR3nt,CDR3aa
TRBJ2-2,.,.,TRBV5-5,TGTGCCAGCGGCTTAGTTCTAGGCGGCTACACCGGGGAGCTGTTTTTT,CASGLVLGGYTGELFF
TRBJ2-7,.,TRBD2,TRBV28,TGTGCCAACAGACGTCATAGCGGGAGCCGCTCCTACGAGCAGTACTTC,CANRRHSGSRSYEQYF
TRBJ1-1,.,.,TRBV4-2,TGTGCCAGCAGCGGAAGGGAGACAGCGTTAGAGACTGAAGCTTTCTTT,CASSGRETALETEAFF
TRBJ2-2,.,TRBD2,TRBV10-2,TGCGTCAGCATTCCCCCCAGCGGGGGCGGGGAGCTGTTTTTT,CVSIPPSGGGELFF
TRBJ1-5,.,.,TRBV11-2,TGTGCCAGCAGCACCAGATGGGTTCCCGAGCCCCAGCATTTC,CASSTRWVPEPQHF
TRBJ2-2,many,.,TRBV11-2,TGTGCCAGCAGCTCTAGGGCGGTAACGAACACCGGGGAGCTGTTTTTT,CASSSRAVTNTGELFF
TRBJ2-3,.,TRBD2,TRBV30,TGTCCCTGGAGCGGGGGTGTGGCGGCAGATACGCAGTATTTT,CPWSGGVAADTQYF
TRBJ1-2,.,.,TRBV13,TGTACCAGCAGCTTAAGCAGGGCGGGTTACACCTTC,CTSSLSRAGYTF
TRBJ2-7,.,TRBD1,TRBV7-8,TGTGCCATCAGCTCAGGGACAGGGGCGTACGAGCAGCACTTC,CAISSGTGAYEQHF
TRBJ2-2,.,.,TRBV6-5,TGTGCCAGCAGTTACTCTACGAACCAGGGGGGCTCCGGGGAGCTGTTTTTT,CASSYSTNQGGSGELFF
TRBJ2-2,few,.,TRBV7-2,TGTGCCAGCAGCCCGACTAGAAACACCGGGGAGCTGTTTTTT,CASSPTRNTGELFF
TRBJ1-4,many,.,TRBV10-3,TGTGCCATCAGTGGGACAGAGAATGAAAAACTGTTTTTT,CAISGTENEKLFF
TRBJ2-6,.,.,TRBV6-1,TGTGCCAGCAGTGAAGAGGATGCGGGGGCAGGGGTATTTGGGGCCAACGTCCTGACTTTC,CASSEEDAGAGVFGANVLTF
TRBJ1-6,.,.,TRBV7-8,TGTGCCAGCAGCTTTGCATCAGCGGGAGGAGGATCACCCCTCCACTTT,CASSFASAGGGSPLHF
TRBJ2-5,few,.,TRBV7-2,TGTGCCAGCAGCTTAGTAGGAGAGCCACCCGGAGAGACCCAGTACTTC,CASSLVGEPPGETQYF
TRBJ1-3,.,.,TRBV20-1,TGCAGTGCTAGATTTCCCGTTACTGATGCTGGAAACACCATATATTTT,CSARFPVTDAGNTIYF
TRBJ2-4,many,.,TRBV28,TGTGCCAGCAGTTTAGCTTCCGGGCTAGCCAAAAACATTCAGTACTTC,CASSLASGLAKNIQYF
TRBJ1-2,once,.,TRBV29-1,TGCAGCGTTGTTTGGAATGAATCCTATGGCTACACCTTC,CSVVWNESYGYTF
TRBJ2-2,.,TRBD2,TRBV11-2,TGTGCCAGCAGCTTACTAGCGGGAGGGCCTGGCACCGGGGAGCTGTTT,CASSLLAGGPGTGELF
TRBJ2-5,.,.,TRBV12-5,TGTACTAGTGGTTTGGGCGGGACACCGACCCAGTACTTC,CTSGLGGTPTQYF
TRBJ2-7,once,.,TRBV11-2,TGTGCCAGCAGCTCAACTAGGAGCTACGAGCAGTACTTC,CASSSTRSYEQYF
TRBJ2-3,.,TRBD2,TRBV29-1,TGCAGCGTTGTAAGGACTAGCTTAAATACGCAGTATTTT,CSVVRTSLNTQYF
TRBJ2-1,.,TRBD2,TRBV11-1,TGTGCCAGCAGCCTGGGACTTGCGGGAGAAGTTAACTATGAGCAGTTCTTC,CASSLGLAGEVNYEQFF
TRBJ2-1,.,.,TRBV14,TGTGCCAGCAGCCAAGTCAGGGAAAGGCAGTTCTTC,CASSQVRERQFF
TRBJ2-7,.,.,TRBV6-5,TGTGCCAGGAGTTACTCTATGCAGGAGTACGAGCAGTACTTC,CARSYSMQEYEQYF
TRBJ1-2,many,TRBD1,TRBV28,TGTGCCAGCCAAAAAGGGGACAGGTCCTATGGCTACACCTTC,CASQKGDRSYGYTF
TRBJ1-1,.,.,TRBV5-5,TGTGCCAGCAGCTACGACAGGACTTTCTTT,CASSYDRTFF
TRBJ2-5,.,.,TRBV11-2,TGTACCAGCAGATCCCGGGACTCGGCCCACCAAGAGACCCTGTATTTC,CTSRSRDSAHQETLYF
TRBJ2-7,.,.,TRBV6-2/TRBV6-3,TGTGCCAGCACCGGGACTCATTCCTACGATCAGTACTTC,CASTGTHSYDQYF
TRBJ2-5,.,.,TRBV11-2,TGTGCCATGAGATCCCGGGACTCGGCCCACCAAGAGACCCAGTACTTT,CAMRSRDSAHQETQYF
TRBJ1-1,.,.,TRBV5-4,.,CASSFGAGTVNTEAFF
TRBJ2-5,many,.,TRBV24-1,TGTGCCACCGGACGAGAGGGGTTGGAGACCCAGTACTTC,CATGREGLETQYF
TRBJ2-2,.,.,TRBV5-1,TGCGCCAGCAGCCCCTCGACATGCCCGAACACCGGGGAGCTGTTTTTT,CASSPSTCPNTGELFF
TRBJ2-5,.,TRBD1,TRBV5-4,TGTGCCAGCAGTCGAACAGGGGAAGGGGAGACCCGGTACTTC,CASSRTGEGETRYF
TRBJ2-1,many,.,TRBV24-1,TGTGCCACCAGTGACCCTGGAGTGAGGAGTGGCTCCTACAATGAGCAGTTCTTC,CATSDPGVRSGSYNEQFF
TRBJ2-6,.,TRBD1,TRBV30,TGTGTCCACCGGGACAGGGCCGCCTCGGGGGCCAATGTCCTGACTTTC,CVHRDRAASGANVLTF
TRBJ1-2,many,.,TRBV6-5,TGTGCCAGCAGTTACTCGGGACCCAAGGGGAATGGCTACACCTTC,CASSYSGPKGNGYTF
TRBJ2-2,.,.,TRBV11-2,TGTGCCAGCAGCTTTGATCGGGATATGGTCGGCACCGGGGAGCCGTTTTTT,CASSFDRDMVGTGEPFF
TRBJ2-2,many,.,TRBV7-9,TGTGCCAGCAGGGAAGGTCCGGTACTGAACACCGGGGAGCTGTTTTTT,CASREGPVLNTGELFF
TRBJ2-5,.,.,TRBV29-1,TGCAGCGTTGTGAAGGGAGGCTCATCACAAGAGACACAGTACTTC,CSVVKGGSSQETQYF